The source of this T cell receptor beta chain is a study of molecular identifiers for immune sequencing clone quantification. Findings of the study overall: Spiked Jurkat TCR RNA equivalent to one cell was reportedly detectable in about a million naive cells. Because of identical TCR molecules sharing a barcode, sizes of highly expanded clones could be underestimated.

CDR3 length: 17 residues. Germline V gives CDR1 MDHEN, CDR2 SYDVKM. Trimming took 3 bases from V and 0 from J; bases not matched to a gene: 8. TCRdb reanalysed the PCR reads using MiXCR and keeps one entry per CDR3 protein. The sample includes approximately 590,000 distinct CDR3 sequences, about 25% of them seen just once. This clonotype was detected many times. What it binds is not known. Naive CD8 T cells underwent sorting with the CD8+CD4-CCR7+CD45RA+ definition. Sequenced: naive CD8+ T cells from blood, with Jurkat cell RNA spiked in. The subset is: FACS-sorted CD8+CD4-CCR7+CD45RA+ naive T cells. The chain combines TRBV28 with TRBJ2-3; TRBD2 agrees at 8 bases. This clonotype was obtained from a human donor in good health. Some libraries in this study had Jurkat cell RNA spiked in. The CDR3 nucleotides are TGTGCCAGCAGTTTGCCCACTAGCGGAGATAGCACAGATACGCAGTATTTT. It encodes CASSLPTSGDSTDTQYF.